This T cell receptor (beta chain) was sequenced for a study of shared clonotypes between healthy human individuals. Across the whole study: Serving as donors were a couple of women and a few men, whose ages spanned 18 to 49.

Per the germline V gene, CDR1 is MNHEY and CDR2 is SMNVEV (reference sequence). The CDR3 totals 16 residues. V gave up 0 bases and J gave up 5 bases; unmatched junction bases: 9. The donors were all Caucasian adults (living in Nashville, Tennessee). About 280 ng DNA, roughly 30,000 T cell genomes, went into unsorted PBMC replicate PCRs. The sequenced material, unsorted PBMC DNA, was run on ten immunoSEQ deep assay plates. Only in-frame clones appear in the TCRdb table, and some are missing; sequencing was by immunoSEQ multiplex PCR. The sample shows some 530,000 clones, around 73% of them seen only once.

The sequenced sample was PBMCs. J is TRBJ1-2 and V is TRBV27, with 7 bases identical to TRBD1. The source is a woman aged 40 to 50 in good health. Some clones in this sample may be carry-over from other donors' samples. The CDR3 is CASSLSPYRGWYGYTF. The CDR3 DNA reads TGTGCCAGCAGTTTATCGCCCTACAGGGGTTGGTATGGCTACACCTTC.